This is a list of T cell receptor beta chains from one sample in a study of T cell repertoires in cytomegalovirus infection. One entry per CDR3 protein, called by TCRdb with MiXCR from the reads. The data contain some 300,000 distinct CDR3 sequences, roughly 15% of them seen just once; the ten biggest clones take up around 12%. Sequenced sample: PBMCs. Receptor source: a human donor in good health (CMV status not recorded). Some clones in this sample may be carry-over from other donors' samples. Each CDR3 is given without its conserved first and last residue.

CDR3 protein: ASSFNEVNQPQH
CDR3 length: 12
J gene: TRBJ1-5
V gene: TRBV2

CDR3 protein: ASTGGVGETQY
CDR3 length: 11
J gene: TRBJ2-5
V gene: TRBV7-8

CDR3 protein: ASSLASGRGLSNQPQH
CDR3 length: 16
J gene: TRBJ1-5
V gene: TRBV7-8

CDR3 protein: ASSLHHTSSYEQY
CDR3 length: 13
J gene: TRBJ2-7
V gene: TRBV6-2/TRBV6-3

CDR3 protein: ASSATLTGAGDTQY
CDR3 length: 14
J gene: TRBJ2-3
V gene: TRBV11-2

CDR3 protein: ASSGAGTGDSPLH
CDR3 length: 13
J gene: TRBJ1-6
V gene: TRBV28

CDR3 protein: ASSSQLDEKLF
CDR3 length: 11
J gene: TRBJ1-4
V gene: TRBV7-9

CDR3 protein: SASLLSGGGYEQY
CDR3 length: 13
J gene: TRBJ2-7
V gene: TRBV20-1

CDR3 protein: ASSYQTGDGYT
CDR3 length: 11
J gene: TRBJ1-2
V gene: TRBV6-6

CDR3 protein: ATSAGTQY
CDR3 length: 8
J gene: TRBJ2-5
V gene: TRBV6-5

CDR3 protein: SASRPGSYEQY
CDR3 length: 11
J gene: TRBJ2-7
V gene: TRBV20-1

CDR3 protein: SATVLTMNTEAF
CDR3 length: 12
J gene: TRBJ1-1
V gene: TRBV29-1

CDR3 protein: ASSSPPGLAGSDTQY
CDR3 length: 15
J gene: TRBJ2-3
V gene: TRBV12-3/TRBV12-4

CDR3 protein: ASSQDWTGGNNEQF
CDR3 length: 14
J gene: TRBJ2-1
V gene: TRBV4-3

CDR3 protein: ASSILPGLSNTEAF
CDR3 length: 14
J gene: TRBJ1-1
V gene: TRBV5-1

CDR3 protein: ASSVSVRTGPYGYT
CDR3 length: 14
J gene: TRBJ1-2
V gene: TRBV4-1

CDR3 protein: ASSPRSRYTGELF
CDR3 length: 13
J gene: TRBJ2-2
V gene: TRBV7-2

CDR3 protein: ASSLNPPYDKETQY
CDR3 length: 14
J gene: TRBJ2-5
V gene: TRBV7-2

CDR3 protein: ASTDPQETQY
CDR3 length: 10
J gene: TRBJ2-5
V gene: TRBV6-5

CDR3 protein: ASSVLGLGADTQY
CDR3 length: 13
J gene: TRBJ2-3
V gene: TRBV2

CDR3 protein: SPDDREPGEQY
CDR3 length: 11
J gene: TRBJ2-7
V gene: TRBV20-1

CDR3 protein: ASSLRQAQETQY
CDR3 length: 12
J gene: TRBJ2-5
V gene: TRBV12-3/TRBV12-4